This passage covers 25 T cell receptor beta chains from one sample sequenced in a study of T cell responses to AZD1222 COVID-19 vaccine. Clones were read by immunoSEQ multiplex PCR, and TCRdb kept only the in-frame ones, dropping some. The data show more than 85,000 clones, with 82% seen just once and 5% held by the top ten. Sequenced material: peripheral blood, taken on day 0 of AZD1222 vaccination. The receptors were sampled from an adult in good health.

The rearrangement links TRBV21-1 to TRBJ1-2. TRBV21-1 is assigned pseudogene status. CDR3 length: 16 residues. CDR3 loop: CASSKEPTATNYGYTF. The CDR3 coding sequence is TGTGCCAGCAGCAAAGAACCAACTGCCACTAACTATGGCTACACCTTC.

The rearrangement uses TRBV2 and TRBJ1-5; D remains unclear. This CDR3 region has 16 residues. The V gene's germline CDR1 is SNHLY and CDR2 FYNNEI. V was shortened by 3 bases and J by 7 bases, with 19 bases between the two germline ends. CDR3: CASSDRRLDVGQPQHF. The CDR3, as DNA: TGTGCCAGCAGTGACAGGCGACTTGACGTTGGCCAGCCCCAGCATTTT. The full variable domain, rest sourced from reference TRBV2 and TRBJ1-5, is EPEVTQTPSHQVTQMGQEVILRCVPISNHLYFYWYRQILGQKVEFLVSFYNNEISEKSEIFDDQFSVERPDGSNFTLKIRSTKLEDSAMYFCASSDRRLDVGQPQHFGDGTRLSIL.

The CDR3 sequence is CASSPIPRGRNTQYF. The CDR3 region has the DNA TGTGCCAGCAGCCCAATTCCCCGGGGGCGGAATACGCAGTATTTT. V gene TRBV7-7 combines with J gene TRBJ2-3; the D gene could be TRBD1 or TRBD2 (6 bases each). The CDR3 runs to 15 residues. Per the germline V gene, CDR1 is SSHAT and CDR2 is FNYEAQ (reference sequence). V lost 5 bases to trimming and J lost 7 bases, with 19 bases between them.

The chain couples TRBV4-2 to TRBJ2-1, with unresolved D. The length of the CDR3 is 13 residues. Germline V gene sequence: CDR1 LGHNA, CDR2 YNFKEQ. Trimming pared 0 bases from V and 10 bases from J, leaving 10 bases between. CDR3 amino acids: CASSQDLTWEQFF. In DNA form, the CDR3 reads TGTGCCAGCAGCCAAGATTTAACCTGGGAGCAGTTCTTC.

The DNA for the CDR3 is TGTGCCAGCAGCCTGACAGGGTCTTTCTCTGGAAACACCATATATTTT. This gives the protein CASSLTGSFSGNTIYF. The V gene is TRBV11-2, the J gene TRBJ1-3, with 7 bases fitting TRBD1. The ends lost 5 bases at V and 0 bases at J; junction bases unmatched: 7. In germline, CDR1 is SGHAT, CDR2 FQNNGV. This CDR3 comprises 16 residues.

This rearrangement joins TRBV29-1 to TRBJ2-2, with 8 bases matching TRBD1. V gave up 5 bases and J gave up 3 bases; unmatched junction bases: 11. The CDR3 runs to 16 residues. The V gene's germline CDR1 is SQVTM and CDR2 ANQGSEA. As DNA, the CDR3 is TGCAGCGTTCGAATAGTGGGACAGGCAGACACCGGGGAGCTGTTTTTT. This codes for CSVRIVGQADTGELFF.

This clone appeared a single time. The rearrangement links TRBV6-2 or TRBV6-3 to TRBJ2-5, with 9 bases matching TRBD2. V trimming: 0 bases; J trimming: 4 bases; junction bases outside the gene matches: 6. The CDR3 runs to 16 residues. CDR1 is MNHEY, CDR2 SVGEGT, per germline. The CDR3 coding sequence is TGTGCCAGCAGTTACTCAGCAAGCGGGGGGCCAGAGACCCAGTACTTC. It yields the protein CASSYSASGGPETQYF.

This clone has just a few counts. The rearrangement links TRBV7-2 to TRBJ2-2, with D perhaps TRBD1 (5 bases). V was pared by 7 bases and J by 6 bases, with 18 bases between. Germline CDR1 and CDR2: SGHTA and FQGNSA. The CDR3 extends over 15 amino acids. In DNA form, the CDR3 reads TGTGCCAGCACGCTTAGAGGTGGGGCGTCCGGGGAGCTGTTTTTT. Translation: CASTLRGGASGELFF.

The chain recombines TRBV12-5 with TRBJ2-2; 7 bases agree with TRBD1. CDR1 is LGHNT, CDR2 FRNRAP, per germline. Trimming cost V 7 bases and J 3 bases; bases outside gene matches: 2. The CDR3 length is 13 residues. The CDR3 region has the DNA TGTGCTAGTGCCGGGACAGACACCGGGGAGCTGTTTTTT. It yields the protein CASAGTDTGELFF.

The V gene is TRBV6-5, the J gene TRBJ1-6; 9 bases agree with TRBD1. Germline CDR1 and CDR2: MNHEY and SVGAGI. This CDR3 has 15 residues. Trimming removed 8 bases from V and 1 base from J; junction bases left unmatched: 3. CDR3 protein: CASGTGPSYNSPLHF. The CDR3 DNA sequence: TGTGCCAGCGGGACAGGGCCGTCCTATAATTCACCCCTCCACTTT.

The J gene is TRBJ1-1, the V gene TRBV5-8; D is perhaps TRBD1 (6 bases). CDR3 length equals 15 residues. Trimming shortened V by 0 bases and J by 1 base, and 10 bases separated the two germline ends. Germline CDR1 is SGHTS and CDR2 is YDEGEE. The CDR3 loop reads CASSLEGRGNTEAFF. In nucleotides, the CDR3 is TGTGCCAGCAGCTTGGAAGGCAGGGGGAACACTGAAGCTTTCTTT.

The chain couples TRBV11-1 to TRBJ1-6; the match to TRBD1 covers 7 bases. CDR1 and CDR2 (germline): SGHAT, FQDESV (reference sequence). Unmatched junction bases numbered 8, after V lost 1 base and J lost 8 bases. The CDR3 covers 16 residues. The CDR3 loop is CASSLEHRGQYSPLHF. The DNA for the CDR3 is TGTGCCAGCAGCTTAGAACACAGGGGACAATATTCACCCCTCCACTTT.

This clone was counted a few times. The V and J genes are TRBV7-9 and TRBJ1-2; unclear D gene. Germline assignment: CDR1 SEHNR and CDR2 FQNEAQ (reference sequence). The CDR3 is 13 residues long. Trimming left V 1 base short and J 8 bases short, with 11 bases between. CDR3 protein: CASSLDGNWGYTF. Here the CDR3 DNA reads TGTGCCAGCAGCTTAGATGGAAACTGGGGCTACACCTTC.

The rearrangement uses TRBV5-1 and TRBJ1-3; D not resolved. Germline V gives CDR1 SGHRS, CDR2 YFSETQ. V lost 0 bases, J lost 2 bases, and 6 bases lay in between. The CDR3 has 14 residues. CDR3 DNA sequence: TGCGCCAGCAGCTTGGAAGCAGCTGGAAACACCATATATTTT. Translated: CASSLEAAGNTIYF. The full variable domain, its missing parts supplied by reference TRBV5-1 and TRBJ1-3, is KAGVTQTPRYLIKTRGQQVTLSCSPISGHRSVSWYQQTPGQGLQFLFEYFSETQRNKGNFPGRFSGRQFSNSRSEMNVSTLELGDSALYLCASSLEAAGNTIYFGEGSWLTVV.

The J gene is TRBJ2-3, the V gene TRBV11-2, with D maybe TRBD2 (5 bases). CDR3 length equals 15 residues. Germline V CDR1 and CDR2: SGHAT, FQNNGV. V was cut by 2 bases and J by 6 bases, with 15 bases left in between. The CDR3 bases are TGTGCCAGCAGCTTAAACTTGGCGGAGGAGGATACGCAGTATTTT. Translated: CASSLNLAEEDTQYF.

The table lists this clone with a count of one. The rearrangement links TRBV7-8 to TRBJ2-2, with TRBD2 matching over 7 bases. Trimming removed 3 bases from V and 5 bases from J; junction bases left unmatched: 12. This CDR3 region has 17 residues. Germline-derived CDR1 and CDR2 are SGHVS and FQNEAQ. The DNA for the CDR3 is TGTGCCAGCAGCTTTGGGGGGACCTGGGGAGGGACCGGGGAGCTGTTTTTT. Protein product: CASSFGGTWGGTGELFF.

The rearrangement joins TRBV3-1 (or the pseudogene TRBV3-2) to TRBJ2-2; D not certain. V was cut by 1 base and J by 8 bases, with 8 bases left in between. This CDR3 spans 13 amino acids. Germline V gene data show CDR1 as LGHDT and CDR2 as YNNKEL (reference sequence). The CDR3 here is CASSQVPQGELFF. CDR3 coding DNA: TGTGCCAGCAGCCAAGTACCCCAGGGGGAGCTGTTTTTT.

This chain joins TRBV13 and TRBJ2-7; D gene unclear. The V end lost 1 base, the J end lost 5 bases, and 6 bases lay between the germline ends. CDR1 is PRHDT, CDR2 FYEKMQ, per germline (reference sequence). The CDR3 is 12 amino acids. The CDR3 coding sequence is TGTGCCAGCAGCTTAGAAGGGAACGAGCAGTACTTC. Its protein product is CASSLEGNEQYF.

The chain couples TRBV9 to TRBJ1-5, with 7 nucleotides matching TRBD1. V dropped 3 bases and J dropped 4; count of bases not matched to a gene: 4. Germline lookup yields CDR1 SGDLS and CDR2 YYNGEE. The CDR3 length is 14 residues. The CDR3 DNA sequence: TGTGCCAGCAGCGGCGGGACAGAGAATCAGCCCCAGCATTTT. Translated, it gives CASSGGTENQPQHF.

In DNA form, the CDR3 reads TGTGCCAGCAGCTTAAGGGTCAGGGTTGGAAACGAGCAGTACTTC. Translation: CASSLRVRVGNEQYF. This chain links TRBV7-8 with TRBJ2-7, with D possibly being TRBD1 (5 bases). The CDR3 totals 15 residues. The germline gives CDR1 SGHVS, CDR2 FQNEAQ. Trimming removed 2 bases from V and 5 bases from J, with 16 bases in between.

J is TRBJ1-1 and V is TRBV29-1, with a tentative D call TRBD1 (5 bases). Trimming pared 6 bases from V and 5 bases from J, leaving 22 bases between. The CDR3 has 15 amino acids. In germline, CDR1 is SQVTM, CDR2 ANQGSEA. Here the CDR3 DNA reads TGCAGCGTGGGGGAGGATGGGCTTGCGGGGACTGAAGCTTTCTTT. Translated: CSVGEDGLAGTEAFF.

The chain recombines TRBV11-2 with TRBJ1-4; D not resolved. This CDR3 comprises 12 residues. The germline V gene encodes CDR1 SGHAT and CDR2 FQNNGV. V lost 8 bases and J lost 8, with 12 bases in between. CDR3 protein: CASGGFGEKLFF. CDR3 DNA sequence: TGTGCCAGCGGAGGGTTTGGAGAAAAACTGTTTTTT.

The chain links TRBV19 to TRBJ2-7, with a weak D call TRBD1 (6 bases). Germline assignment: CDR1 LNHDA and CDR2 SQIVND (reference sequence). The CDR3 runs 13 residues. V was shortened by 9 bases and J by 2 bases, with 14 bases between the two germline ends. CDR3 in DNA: TGTGCCAGCACTCAGGGGCACCCCTACGAGCAGTACTTC. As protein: CASTQGHPYEQYF.

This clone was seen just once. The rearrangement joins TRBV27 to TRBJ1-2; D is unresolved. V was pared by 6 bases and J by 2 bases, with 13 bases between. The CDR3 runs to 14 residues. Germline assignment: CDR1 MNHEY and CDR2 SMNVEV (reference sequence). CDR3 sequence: CASSPRALNYGYTF. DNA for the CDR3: TGTGCCAGCAGCCCCCGGGCCCTAAACTATGGCTACACCTTC.

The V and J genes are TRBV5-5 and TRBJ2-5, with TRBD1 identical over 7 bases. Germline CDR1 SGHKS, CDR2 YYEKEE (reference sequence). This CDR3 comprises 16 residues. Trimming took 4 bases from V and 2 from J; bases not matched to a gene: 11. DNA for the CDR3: TGTGCCAGCAGCGCTACCCCGACAGGGATACAAGAGACCCAGTACTTC. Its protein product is CASSATPTGIQETQYF. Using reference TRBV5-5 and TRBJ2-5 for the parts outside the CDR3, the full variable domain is DAGVTQSPTHLIKTRGQQVTLRCSPISGHKSVSWYQQVLGQGPQFIFQYYEKEERGRGNFPDRFSARQFPNYSSELNVNALLLGDSALYLCASSATPTGIQETQYFGPGTRLLVL.